This TCR beta chain comes out of a study of cytotoxic CD8 clonotypes in ibrutinib-treated CLL. Turning to the study itself: Partial response was seen in 24 patients and complete response in 2; after median roughly six years, about 14 stayed remitted, approximately twelve progressed. On average, about 92,000 productive rearrangements and 200,000 to 300,000 productive templates per sample. Study observations and caveats: Treatment saw public clonotypes, which were uncommon, either contract or stay stable.

Using immunoSEQ multiplex PCR, the repertoire was profiled, and TCRdb retains in-frame clones only, with some absent. The sample comprises roughly 110,000 clones, approximately 58% of which are singletons, and 37% rests with the top ten. Inclusive of both ends, the CDR3 amounts to 12 amino acids. Germline assignment: CDR1 WSHSY and CDR2 SAAADI. Of note for this clone: Its antigen remains unidentified. The DNA is left out, because the CDR3 cannot be placed on it with certainty; the CDR3 is given as TCRdb lists it.

This sequence was found in a human donor with chronic lymphocytic leukemia. V usage is TRBV10-2 and J usage is TRBJ2-7. The specimen was PBMCs, collected after 24 months of ibrutinib treatment. This CDR3 reads CASSSSGHEQYF.